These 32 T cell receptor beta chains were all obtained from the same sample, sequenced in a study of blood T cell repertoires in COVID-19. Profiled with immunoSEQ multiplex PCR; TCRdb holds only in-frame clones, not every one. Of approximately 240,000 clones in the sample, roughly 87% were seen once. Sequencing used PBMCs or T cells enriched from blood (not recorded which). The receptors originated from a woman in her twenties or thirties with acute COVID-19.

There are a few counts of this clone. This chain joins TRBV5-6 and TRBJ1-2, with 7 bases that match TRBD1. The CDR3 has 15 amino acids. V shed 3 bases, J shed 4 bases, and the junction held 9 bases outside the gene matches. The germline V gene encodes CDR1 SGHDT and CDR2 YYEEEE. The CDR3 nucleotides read TGTGCCAGCAGCTGGGAAGACAGGGCGGCCTATGGCTACACCTTC. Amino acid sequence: CASSWEDRAAYGYTF.

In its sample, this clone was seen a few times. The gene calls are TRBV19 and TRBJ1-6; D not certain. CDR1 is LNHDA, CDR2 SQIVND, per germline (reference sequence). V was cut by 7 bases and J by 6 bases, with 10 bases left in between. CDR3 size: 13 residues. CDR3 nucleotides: TGTGCCAGTACCTCGGGAGCTAATTCACCCCTCCACTTT. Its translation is CASTSGANSPLHF.

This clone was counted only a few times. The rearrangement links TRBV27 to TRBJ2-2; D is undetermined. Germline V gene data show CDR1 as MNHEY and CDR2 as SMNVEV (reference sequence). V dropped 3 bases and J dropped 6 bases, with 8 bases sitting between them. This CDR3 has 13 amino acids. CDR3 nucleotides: TGTGCCAGCAGTTTGGCGGCGCCCGGGGAGCTGTTTTTT. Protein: CASSLAAPGELFF.

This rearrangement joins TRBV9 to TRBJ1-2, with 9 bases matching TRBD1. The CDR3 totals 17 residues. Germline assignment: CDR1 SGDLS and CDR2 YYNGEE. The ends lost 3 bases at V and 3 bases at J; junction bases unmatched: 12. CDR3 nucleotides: TGTGCCAGCAGCGATCCTCTCCCGGGACAGGGACACTATGGCTACACCTTC. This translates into CASSDPLPGQGHYGYTF.

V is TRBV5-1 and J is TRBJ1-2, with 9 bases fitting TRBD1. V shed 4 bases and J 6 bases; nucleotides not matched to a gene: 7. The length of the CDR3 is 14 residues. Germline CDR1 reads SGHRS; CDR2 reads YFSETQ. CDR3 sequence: CASSPGQGYDGYTF. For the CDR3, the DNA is TGCGCCAGCAGCCCGGGACAGGGTTATGATGGCTACACCTTC.

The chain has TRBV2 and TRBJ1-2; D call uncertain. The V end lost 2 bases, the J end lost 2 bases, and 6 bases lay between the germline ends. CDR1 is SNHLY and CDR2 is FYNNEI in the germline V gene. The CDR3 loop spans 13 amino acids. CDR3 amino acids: CASSESENYGYTF. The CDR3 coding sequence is TGTGCCAGCAGTGAATCGGAGAACTATGGCTACACCTTC.

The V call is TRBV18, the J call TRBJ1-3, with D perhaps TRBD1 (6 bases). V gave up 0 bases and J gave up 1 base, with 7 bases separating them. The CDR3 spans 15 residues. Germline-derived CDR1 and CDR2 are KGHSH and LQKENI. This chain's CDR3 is CASSPPTGSGNTIYF. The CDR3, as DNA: TGTGCCAGCTCACCACCGACAGGTTCTGGAAACACCATATATTTT.

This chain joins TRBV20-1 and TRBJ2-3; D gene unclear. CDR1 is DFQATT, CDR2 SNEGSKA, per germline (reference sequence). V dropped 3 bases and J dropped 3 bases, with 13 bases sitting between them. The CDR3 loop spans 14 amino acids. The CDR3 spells CSASIGEVTDTQYF. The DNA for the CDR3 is TGCAGTGCTAGTATTGGAGAGGTGACAGATACGCAGTATTTT.

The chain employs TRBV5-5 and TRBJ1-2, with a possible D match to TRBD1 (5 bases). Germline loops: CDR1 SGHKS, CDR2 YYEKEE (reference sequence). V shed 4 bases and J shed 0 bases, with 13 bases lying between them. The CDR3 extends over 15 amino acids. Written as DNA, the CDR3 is TGTGCCAGCAGCCGAACAGGCTCTCCTAACTATGGCTACACCTTC. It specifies CASSRTGSPNYGYTF. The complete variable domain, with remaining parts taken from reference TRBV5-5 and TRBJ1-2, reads DAGVTQSPTHLIKTRGQQVTLRCSPISGHKSVSWYQQVLGQGPQFIFQYYEKEERGRGNFPDRFSARQFPNYSSELNVNALLLGDSALYLCASSRTGSPNYGYTFGSGTRLTVV.

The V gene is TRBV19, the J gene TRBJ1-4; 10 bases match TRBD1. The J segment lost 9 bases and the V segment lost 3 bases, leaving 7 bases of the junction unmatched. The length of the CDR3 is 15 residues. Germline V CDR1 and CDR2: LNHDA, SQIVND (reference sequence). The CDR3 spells CASSMQGQGLQKLFF. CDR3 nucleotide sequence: TGTGCCAGTAGTATGCAGGGACAGGGGTTGCAAAAACTGTTTTTT.

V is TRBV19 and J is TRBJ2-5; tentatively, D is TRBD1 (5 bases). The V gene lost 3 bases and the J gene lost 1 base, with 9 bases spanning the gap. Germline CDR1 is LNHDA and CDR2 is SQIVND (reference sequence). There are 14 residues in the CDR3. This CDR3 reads CASSIPGFQETQYF. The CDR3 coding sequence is TGTGCCAGTAGTATCCCAGGGTTCCAAGAGACCCAGTACTTC.

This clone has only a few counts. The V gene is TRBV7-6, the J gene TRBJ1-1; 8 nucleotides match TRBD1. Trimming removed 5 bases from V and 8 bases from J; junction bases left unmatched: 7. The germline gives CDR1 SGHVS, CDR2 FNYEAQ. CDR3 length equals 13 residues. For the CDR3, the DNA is TGTGCCAGCAGCCAGGACAGGGAGGTGGAAGCTTTCTTT. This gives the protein CASSQDREVEAFF.

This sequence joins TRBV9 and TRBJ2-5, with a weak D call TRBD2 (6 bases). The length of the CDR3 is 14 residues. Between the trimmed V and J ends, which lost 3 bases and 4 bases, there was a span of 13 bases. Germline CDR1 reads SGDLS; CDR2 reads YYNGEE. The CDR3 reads CASSASVRGETQYF. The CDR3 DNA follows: TGTGCCAGCAGCGCTAGCGTAAGGGGAGAGACCCAGTACTTC.

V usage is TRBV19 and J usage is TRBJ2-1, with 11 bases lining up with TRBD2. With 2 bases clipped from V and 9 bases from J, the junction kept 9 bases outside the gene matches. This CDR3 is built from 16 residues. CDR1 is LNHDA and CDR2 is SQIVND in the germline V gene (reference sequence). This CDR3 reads CASSIKSLAGGPEQFF. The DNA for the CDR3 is TGTGCCAGTAGTATAAAAAGCCTAGCGGGAGGACCTGAGCAGTTCTTC.

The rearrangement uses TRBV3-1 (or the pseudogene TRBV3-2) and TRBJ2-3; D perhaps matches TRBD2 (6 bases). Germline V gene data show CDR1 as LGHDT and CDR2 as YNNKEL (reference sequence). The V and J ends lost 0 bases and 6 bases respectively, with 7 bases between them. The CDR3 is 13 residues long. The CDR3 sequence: CASSQDRGDTQYF. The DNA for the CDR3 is TGTGCCAGCAGCCAAGATCGGGGGGATACGCAGTATTTT.

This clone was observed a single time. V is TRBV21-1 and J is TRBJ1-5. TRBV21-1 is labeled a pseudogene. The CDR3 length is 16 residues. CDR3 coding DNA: TGTGCCAGCAGCGGGAAGAGGGCGAGAGTGGATCAGCCCCAGCATTTT. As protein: CASSGKRARVDQPQHF.

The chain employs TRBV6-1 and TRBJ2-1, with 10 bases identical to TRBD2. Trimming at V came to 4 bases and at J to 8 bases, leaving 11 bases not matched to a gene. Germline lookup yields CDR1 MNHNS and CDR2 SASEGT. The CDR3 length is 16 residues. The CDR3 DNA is TGTGCCAGCAGTGCAGGGCAGCGGGGGGGTATGGATGAGCAGTTCTTC. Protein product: CASSAGQRGGMDEQFF.

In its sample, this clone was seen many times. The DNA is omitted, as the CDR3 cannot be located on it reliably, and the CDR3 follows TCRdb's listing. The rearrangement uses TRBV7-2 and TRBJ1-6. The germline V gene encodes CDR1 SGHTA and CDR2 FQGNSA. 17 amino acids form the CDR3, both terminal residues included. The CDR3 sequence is CASSLFLSLSYNSPLHF.

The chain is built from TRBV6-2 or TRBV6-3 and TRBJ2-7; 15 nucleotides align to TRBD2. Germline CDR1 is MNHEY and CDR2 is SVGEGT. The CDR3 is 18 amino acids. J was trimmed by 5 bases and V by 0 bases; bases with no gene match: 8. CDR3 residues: CASSYSRGTSGRFDEQYF. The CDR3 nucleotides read TGTGCCAGCAGTTACTCGAGGGGGACTAGCGGGAGGTTCGACGAGCAGTACTTC.

Written as DNA, the CDR3 is TGCAGTGCTAGTGGGCTCTTCCAAGAGACCCAGTACTTC. Translating it yields CSASGLFQETQYF. The rearrangement links TRBV20-1 to TRBJ2-5; D remains ambiguous. This CDR3 is built from 13 residues. V was shortened by 3 bases and J by 1 base, with 9 bases between the two germline ends. Germline lookup yields CDR1 DFQATT and CDR2 SNEGSKA (reference sequence).

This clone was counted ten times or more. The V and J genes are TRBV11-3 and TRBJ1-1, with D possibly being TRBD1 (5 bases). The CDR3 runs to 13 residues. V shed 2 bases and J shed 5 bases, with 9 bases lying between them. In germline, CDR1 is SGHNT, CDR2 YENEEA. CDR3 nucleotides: TGTGCCAGCAGCTTAACGGAGGGGACTGAAGCTTTCTTT. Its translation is CASSLTEGTEAFF.

DNA of the CDR3: TGTGCCAGTAATGTGGCAGGATGGGTCCCTAACACCGGGGAGCTGTTTTTT. Residues: CASNVAGWVPNTGELFF. This rearrangement joins TRBV19 to TRBJ2-2; D call uncertain. The CDR3 contains 17 residues. The V end lost 7 bases, the J end lost 2 bases, and 20 bases lay between the germline ends. CDR1 LNHDA and CDR2 SQIVND come from the germline V gene (reference sequence).

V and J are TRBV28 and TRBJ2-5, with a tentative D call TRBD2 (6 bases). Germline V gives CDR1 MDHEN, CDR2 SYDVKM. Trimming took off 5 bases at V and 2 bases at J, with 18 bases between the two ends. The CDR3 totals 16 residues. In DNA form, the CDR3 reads TGTGCCAGCAGTCCCCGGGACTGGAAGAGGCAAGAGACCCAGTACTTC. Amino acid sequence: CASSPRDWKRQETQYF.

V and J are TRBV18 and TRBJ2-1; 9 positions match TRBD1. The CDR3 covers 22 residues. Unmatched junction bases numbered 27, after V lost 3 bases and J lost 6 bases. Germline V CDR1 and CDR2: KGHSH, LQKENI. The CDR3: CASSPFGPPPNIVGTGTNEQFF. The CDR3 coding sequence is TGTGCCAGCTCACCCTTCGGCCCACCCCCAAACATTGTGGGGACAGGGACCAATGAGCAGTTCTTC.

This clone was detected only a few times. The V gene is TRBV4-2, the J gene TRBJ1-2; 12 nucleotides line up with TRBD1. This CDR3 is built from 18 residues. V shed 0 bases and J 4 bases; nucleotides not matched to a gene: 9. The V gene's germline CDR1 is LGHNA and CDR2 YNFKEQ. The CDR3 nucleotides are TGTGCCAGCAGCCAAGATATACCCGGGACAGGGGGCAGCTATGGCTACACCTTC. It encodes CASSQDIPGTGGSYGYTF.

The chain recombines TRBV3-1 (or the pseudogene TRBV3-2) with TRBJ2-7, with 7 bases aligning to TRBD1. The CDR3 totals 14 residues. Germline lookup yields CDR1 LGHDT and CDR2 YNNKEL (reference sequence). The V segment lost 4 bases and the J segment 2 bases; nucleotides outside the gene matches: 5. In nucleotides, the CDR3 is TGTGCCAGCAGCCGCACAGGGGCGACCTACGAGCAGTACTTC. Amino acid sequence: CASSRTGATYEQYF.

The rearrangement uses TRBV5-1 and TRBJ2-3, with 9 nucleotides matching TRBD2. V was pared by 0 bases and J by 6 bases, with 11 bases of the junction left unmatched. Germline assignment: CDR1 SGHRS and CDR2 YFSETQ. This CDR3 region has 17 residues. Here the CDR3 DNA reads TGCGCCAGCAGCTTGGTAACGGCGGGAGGGTGGTCCGATACGCAGTATTTT. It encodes CASSLVTAGGWSDTQYF.

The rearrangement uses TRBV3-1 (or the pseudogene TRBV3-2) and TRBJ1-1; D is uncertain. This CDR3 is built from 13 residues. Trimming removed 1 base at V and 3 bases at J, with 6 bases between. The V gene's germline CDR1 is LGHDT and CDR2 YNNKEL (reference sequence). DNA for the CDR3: TGTGCCAGCAGCCAAGGAGTGGACACTGAAGCTTTCTTT. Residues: CASSQGVDTEAFF.

The CDR3, as DNA: TGTGCCAGCAGTTTATCTCGGGCAGGGCTGGATGGCTACACCTTC. This codes for CASSLSRAGLDGYTF. The chain uses TRBV28 and TRBJ1-2, with D possibly matching TRBD1 (5 bases). In germline, CDR1 is MDHEN, CDR2 SYDVKM. The CDR3 contains 15 residues. Trimming took off 1 base at V and 6 bases at J, with 15 bases between the two ends.

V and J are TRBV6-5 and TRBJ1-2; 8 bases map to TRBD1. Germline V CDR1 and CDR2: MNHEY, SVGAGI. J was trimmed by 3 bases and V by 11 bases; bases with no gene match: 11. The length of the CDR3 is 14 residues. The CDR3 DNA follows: TGTGCCTGTCAAGACAGGGGACTTCACTATGGCTACACCTTC. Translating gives CACQDRGLHYGYTF.

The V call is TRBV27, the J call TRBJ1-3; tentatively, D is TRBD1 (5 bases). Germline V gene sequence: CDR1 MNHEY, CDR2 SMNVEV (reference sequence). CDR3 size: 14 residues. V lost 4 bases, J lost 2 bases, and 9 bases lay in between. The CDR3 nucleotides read TGTGCCAGCAGTTCCCCGACAGCTGGAAACACCATATATTTT. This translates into CASSSPTAGNTIYF.

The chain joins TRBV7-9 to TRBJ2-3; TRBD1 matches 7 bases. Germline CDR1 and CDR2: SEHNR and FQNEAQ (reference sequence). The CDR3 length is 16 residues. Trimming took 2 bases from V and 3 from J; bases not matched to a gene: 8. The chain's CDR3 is CASSLSDRAGTDTQYF. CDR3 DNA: TGTGCCAGCAGCTTATCTGACAGGGCAGGAACAGATACGCAGTATTTT.